The clone carrying this TCR beta chain appeared many times. Antigen specificity is unknown. The CDR3 runs to 16 residues. The junction had 11 bases not matched to a gene; V was cut back by 5 bases and J by 4 bases. TCRdb re-called the 5' RACE reads through MiXCR, storing one row per CDR3 protein. The sample contains roughly 710,000 distinct CDR3 sequences, 5.5% to 6.5% of which appear only once. This sample stems from a study of identical twins. Study-level findings and limits: Conclusions rested on cross-sectional statistics rather than following the same donors. The models gave estimates that fell short of the out-of-frame TCR alpha sharing seen in monozygotic twins.

Only healthy Caucasians were included as donors. This TCR derives from a young man in good health. The chain uses TRBV12-3 or TRBV12-4 and TRBJ1-5; 7 bases align to TRBD1. What was sequenced was naive T cells sorted from blood. The CDR3 spells CASSAARDSINQPQHF. The CDR3 bases are TGTGCCAGCAGTGCCGCCCGGGACAGCATAAATCAGCCCCAGCATTTT.